One T cell receptor beta chain is described in this entry. The data are from a study of blood T cell repertoires in COVID-19. Across the study: Collection of acute and convalescent COVID-19 samples took place in the United States, Italy and Spain. T cells, B-cell-depleted T cells, or PBMCs supplied cDNA or gDNA.

Recovered status applied to Cohort 3 donors who had two consecutive negative PCRs. It also applied to those with clearance or with symptom resolution. Germline CDR1 and CDR2: LNHNV and YYDKDF (reference sequence). This CDR3 region has 14 residues. The J segment lost 9 bases and the V segment lost 4 bases, leaving 4 bases of the junction unmatched. The assay was immunoSEQ multiplex PCR, and TCRdb's table has in-frame clones only and misses some. The table has 300,000 or so clones, about nine tenths seen once. The V gene is TRBV15, the J gene TRBJ1-6; 9 bases map to TRBD1. The origin of this receptor is a man in his 60s who had recovered from COVID-19. The sequenced material came from PBMCs or T cells enriched from blood (not recorded which). The CDR3 sequence: CATSMGQGSSPLHF. The CDR3 nucleotides read TGTGCCACCAGCATGGGACAGGGAAGTTCACCCCTCCACTTT.